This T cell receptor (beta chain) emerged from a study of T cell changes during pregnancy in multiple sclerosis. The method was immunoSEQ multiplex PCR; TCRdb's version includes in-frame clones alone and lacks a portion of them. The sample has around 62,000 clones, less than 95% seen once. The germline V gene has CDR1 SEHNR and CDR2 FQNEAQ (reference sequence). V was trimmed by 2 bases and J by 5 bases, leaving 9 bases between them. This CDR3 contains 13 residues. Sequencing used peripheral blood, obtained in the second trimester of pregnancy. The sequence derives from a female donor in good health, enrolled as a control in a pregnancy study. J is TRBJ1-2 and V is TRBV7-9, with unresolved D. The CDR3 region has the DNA TGTGCCAGCAGCTTAAGCGTAACATATGGCTACACCTTC. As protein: CASSLSVTYGYTF. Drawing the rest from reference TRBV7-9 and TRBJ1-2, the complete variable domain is DTGVSQNPRHKITKRGQNVTFRCDPISEHNRLYWYRQTLGQGPEFLTYFQNEAQLEKSRLLSDRFSAERPKGSFSTLEIQRTEQGDSAMYLCASSLSVTYGYTFGSGTRLTVV.